The 2 T cell receptor beta chains below all came from one sample that was sequenced in a study of blood T cell repertoires in COVID-19. Sequencing was performed with immunoSEQ multiplex PCR; in TCRdb, only in-frame clones are kept and a portion is missing. The sample holds approximately 130,000 clones, roughly three quarters seen once. Sequencing used peripheral blood. These receptors were taken from a human donor in a cohort sampled during active COVID-19.

The V and J genes are TRBV3-1 (or the pseudogene TRBV3-2) and TRBJ1-3, with TRBD1 identical over 9 bases. Trimming took 3 bases from V and 4 from J; bases not matched to a gene: 4. The CDR3 spans 15 residues. CDR1 is LGHDT and CDR2 is YNNKEL in the germline V gene (reference sequence). The CDR3 sequence is CASSHLDRGGNTIYF. The CDR3 DNA is TGTGCCAGCAGCCATTTGGACAGGGGAGGAAACACCATATATTTT.

The rearrangement joins TRBV12-3 or TRBV12-4 to TRBJ2-3; no clear D. V was clipped by 2 bases and J by 11 bases, with 14 bases between them. This CDR3 is 13 amino acids long. CDR3 sequence: CASSLKALQLQYF. CDR3 DNA sequence: TGTGCCAGCAGTTTAAAGGCCCTACAGTTGCAGTATTTT.